The 19 T cell receptor beta chains below were found in one sample sequenced in a study of tumor and adjacent non-tumor tissue in lung cancer. No cell sorting was done before RNA was extracted from the tissue. Three rounds of nested PCR, following a modified ARM-PCR protocol, produced the TCRbeta library. MiXCR, applied by TCRdb to the multiplex PCR reads, yields one record per CDR3 protein. The table records fewer than 120,000 distinct CDR3 sequences, about 80% of them present only once. The sample taken for sequencing was lung tumor tissue. These receptors came from a man aged 65 to 79 with non-small cell lung cancer.

The table lists this clonotype with a count of one. One junction end does not reproduce the germline sequence, and a read error may be involved. The gene calls are TRBV7-8 and TRBJ1-2; D is unresolved. The germline V gene has CDR1 SGHVS and CDR2 FQNEAQ. This CDR3 is 14 amino acids long. This CDR3 is CASSPGLVGYGYTF. The DNA of the CDR3 is TGTGCCAGCAGCCCGGGCCTCGTGGGCTATGGTTACACCTTC.

Points on this clonotype: Relative to the germline gene, one junction end is altered; a read error may explain this. The chain joins TRBV12-3 or TRBV12-4 to TRBJ1-1, with D perhaps matching TRBD1 (5 bases). CDR3 length: 14 residues. The CDR3 region is CASSLSGGVTEVFF. Here the CDR3 DNA reads TGCGCCAGCAGTCTCTCCGGGGGGGTCACTGAAGTTTTCTTT.

As to this clonotype: It is likely a read error, because the conserved phenylalanine at the end of the CDR3 is missing. The chain is built from TRBV5-5 and TRBJ1-4, with a weak D call TRBD1 (6 bases). CDR1 is SGHKS and CDR2 is YYEKEE in the germline V gene (reference sequence). The CDR3 is 15 amino acids. In nucleotides, the CDR3 is TGTGCCAACAGCCCCAGGACAGCCTCTAATGAAAAACTGTTTTAT. Residues: CANSPRTASNEKLFY.

The chain couples TRBV5-6 to TRBJ2-7; 9 bases line up with TRBD2. This CDR3 comprises 18 residues. The germline V gene encodes CDR1 SGHDT and CDR2 YYEEEE. Trimming at V came to 8 bases and at J to 2 bases, leaving 20 bases not matched to a gene. The CDR3 sequence: CASSANPKGLAIPYEQYF. The CDR3 region has the DNA TGTGCCAGTAGCGCAAATCCCAAGGGACTAGCAATCCCCTACGAGCAGTACTTC.

For this clonotype: This is likely a read error, given that the CDR3 carries no conserved phenylalanine or tryptophan at its end. The rearrangement uses TRBV12-3 or TRBV12-4 and TRBJ2-3; no clear D gene. There are 11 residues in the CDR3. The CDR3 coding sequence is TGTGCCAGCAATTTACGTGATACGCAGTATCTT. Translated: CASNLRDTQYL.

As concerns this clonotype: One end of the junction is discordant with germline, which a read error may explain. This chain joins TRBV29-1 and TRBJ1-1; no definite D call. CDR1 and CDR2 (germline): SQVTM, ANQGSEA. There are 12 residues in the CDR3. The CDR3 DNA follows: TGCAGCGTTAGTCGCGGCGACACTGAAACTTTCTTT. As protein: CSVSRGDTETFF.

The chain links TRBV9 to TRBJ1-5; the D is unclear. This CDR3 has 13 residues. V lost 4 bases and J lost 6, with 11 bases in between. CDR1 is SGDLS and CDR2 is YYNGEE in the germline V gene. The CDR3 bases are TGTGCCAGCAGCTCCGATTCGGGTCAGCCCCAGCATTTT. It yields the protein CASSSDSGQPQHF.

The count of this clonotype is one. A much larger clone is a single base away; this may be a read error. The V gene is TRBV28, the J gene TRBJ2-3; TRBD2 aligns across 8 bases. This CDR3 is 15 amino acids long. Germline values: CDR1 MDHEN, CDR2 SYDVKM. CDR3 sequence (DNA): TGTGCCAGCAGTTTTAGCGGGGTTAGCACAGTTACGCAGTATTTT. Its translation: CASSFSGVSTVTQYF.

Of note for this clonotype: The CDR3 ends on some other residue instead of the conserved phenylalanine or tryptophan, so this is likely a read error. The rearrangement links TRBV29-1 to TRBJ1-1; 8 nucleotides line up with TRBD1. This CDR3 spans 14 amino acids. With 6 bases clipped from V and 6 bases from J, the junction kept 12 bases outside the gene matches. Looked up from germline, CDR1 is SQVTM and CDR2 is ANQGSEA. In nucleotides, the CDR3 is TGCAGCGTCTTCGGACAGGGAACTAAAGCTGAAGCTTTCTCC. Residues: CSVFGQGTKAEAFS.

This clonotype appeared many times. The V call is TRBV6-6, the J call TRBJ2-7; D possibly corresponds to TRBD2 (6 bases). V dropped 5 bases and J dropped 12 bases, with 17 bases sitting between them. CDR1 and CDR2 from the germline V gene are MNHNY and SVGAGI (reference sequence). This CDR3 region has 12 residues. CDR3 in amino acids: CASSTPGLGTYF. DNA for the CDR3: TGTGCCAGCAGTACCCCGGGACTCGGGACGTACTTC.

For this clonotype: The junction differs from germline at one of its ends, possibly a read error. The chain recombines TRBV29-1 with TRBJ2-6; D call uncertain. There are 13 residues in the CDR3. Germline CDR1 reads SQVTM; CDR2 reads ANQGSEA. The CDR3 loop is CSAAYSGVNVLTF. Here the CDR3 DNA reads TGCAGCGCGGCCTACTCTGGGGTCAACGTCCTGACTTTC.

The rearrangement joins TRBV4-3 to TRBJ1-2, with a possible D match to TRBD1 (6 bases). V was trimmed by 10 bases and J by 2 bases, leaving 26 bases between them. Germline values: CDR1 LGHNA, CDR2 YSLEER. The CDR3 consists of 17 residues. The CDR3 coding sequence is TGCGCCATTAGCCAAGACAGGCGACCTTACTTCAACTATGGCTACACCTTC. Its protein is CAISQDRRPYFNYGYTF.

On this clonotype: The junction departs from germline at one end; a sequencing error may be responsible. The chain is built from TRBV2 and TRBJ1-2; TRBD1 might be the D (5 bases). The CDR3 is made up of 14 amino acids. The germline V gene has CDR1 SNHLY and CDR2 FYNNEI. The CDR3 sequence is CGSTPRRGSDGYTF. CDR3 DNA sequence: TGTGGCAGCACCCCAAGGAGGGGATCCGATGGCTACACCTTC.

The CDR3 reads CASSPGIVGEGYTF. The CDR3 DNA reads as TGCGCCAGCAGTCCCGGGATAGTGGGCGAAGGCTACACCTTC. The chain couples TRBV10-1 to TRBJ1-2; D uncertain. The CDR3 is 14 residues long. Germline lookup yields CDR1 WNHNN and CDR2 SYGVQD (reference sequence). Trimming shortened V by 5 bases and J by 8 bases, and 18 bases separated the two germline ends.

This clonotype is a singleton in its sample. Its ends do not fully match the called genes, so a read error is possible. The genes are TRBV11-2 and TRBJ2-2, with 7 nucleotides matching TRBD2. CDR3 length equals 15 residues. Germline V CDR1 and CDR2: SGHAT, FQNNGV. This CDR3 reads CAGSLLVGGTGELFF. The CDR3 DNA reads as TGTGCCGGCAGCCTCCTAGTGGGGGGGACCGGGGAGCTGTTTTTT.

A single count supports this clonotype. At one boundary the junction diverges from the germline segment, which might be a read error. The chain uses TRBV6-2 or TRBV6-3 and TRBJ2-5; the match to TRBD1 covers 7 bases. This CDR3 has 12 residues. The germline CDR1 and CDR2 sequences are MNHEY and SVGEGT. This CDR3 is CACSRGRETQYF. CDR3 coding DNA: TGTGCCTGCAGTAGGGGGCGAGAGACCCAGTACTTC.

Comment on this clonotype: The junction shows a germline mismatch at one end, possibly a read error. The gene calls are TRBV5-6 and TRBJ2-1, with 10 bases matching TRBD2. The CDR3 has 16 residues. Germline V gene sequence: CDR1 SGHDT, CDR2 YYEEEE. CDR3 coding DNA: TGTGCCAGTAGCTTGGCAGAGACTAGCGGGTACAATGAGCAGTTCTTC. Residues: CASSLAETSGYNEQFF. The entire variable domain, with the rest obtained from reference TRBV5-6 and TRBJ2-1, is as follows: DAGVTQSPTHLIKTRGQQVTLRCSPKSGHDTVSWYQQALGQGPQFIFQYYEEEERQRGNFPDRFSGHQFPNYSSELNVNALLLGDSALYLCASSLAETSGYNEQFFGPGTRLTVL.

As for this clonotype: A much bigger clone sits one base away, suggesting this may be a read error. The chain links TRBV7-8 to TRBJ1-4; D may be TRBD1 (6 bases). V was pared by 2 bases and J by 8 bases, with 21 bases between. The CDR3 sequence is 17 residues long. Germline CDR1 and CDR2: SGHVS and FQNEAQ. The CDR3 loop is CASSLNVLGQIYEKLFF. CDR3 sequence (DNA): TGTGCCAGCAGCTTAAATGTCCTGGGACAAATTTACGAAAAACTGTTTTTT.

The chain uses TRBV6-5 and TRBJ1-1; D is perhaps TRBD1 (5 bases). In germline, CDR1 is MNHEY, CDR2 SVGAGI. The CDR3 totals 13 residues. Trimming pared 7 bases from V and 0 bases from J, leaving 9 bases between. CDR3 in DNA: TGTGCCAGCAACGGACACCTGAACACTGAAGCTTTCTTT. Its protein product is CASNGHLNTEAFF.